These 21 T cell receptor beta chains were sequenced from one sample in a study of T cell responses to AZD1222 COVID-19 vaccine. Sequenced by immunoSEQ multiplex PCR; TCRdb stores in-frame clones only, minus some. This sample has approximately 110,000 clones; 91% occur once, and the top ten carry 6.5% to 9.5%. Specimen: peripheral blood, collected on day 0 of AZD1222 vaccination. The receptors here all came from an adult in good health.

V gene TRBV5-1 combines with J gene TRBJ1-1; D may be TRBD1 (5 bases). CDR3 length: 13 residues. Germline V lookup: CDR1 SGHRS, CDR2 YFSETQ. The V end was cut by 5 bases, the J end by 3 bases, with 11 bases between. The chain's CDR3 is CASSSGGDTEAFF. The CDR3 DNA is TGCGCCAGCAGTTCGGGGGGTGACACTGAAGCTTTCTTT.

The CDR3 DNA reads as TGTGCCAGCAGTTACGGGGTTAACTATGGCTACACCTTC. This sequence encodes CASSYGVNYGYTF. V gene TRBV6-5 combines with J gene TRBJ1-2; D remains unclear. Germline-derived CDR1 and CDR2 are MNHEY and SVGAGI. Trimming stripped 2 bases from V and 1 base from J, with 5 bases between. The CDR3 is made up of 13 amino acids.

This clone was picked up a small number of times. The chain links TRBV4-2 to TRBJ2-1, with a weak D call TRBD1 (6 bases). Germline-derived CDR1 and CDR2 are LGHNA and YNFKEQ. This CDR3 has 14 amino acids. V was trimmed by 4 bases and J by 4 bases, leaving 11 bases between them. DNA for the CDR3: TGTGCCAGCAGCCTCGACAGGATTTACAATGAGCAGTTCTTC. Its translation is CASSLDRIYNEQFF.

The chain joins TRBV15 to TRBJ1-4; D call uncertain. Per germline, CDR1 LNHNV and CDR2 YYDKDF (reference sequence). Trimming cost V 4 bases and J 7 bases, with 13 bases left between them. This CDR3 has 14 residues. CDR3 bases: TGTGCCACCAGCACACAGAACCCGGGTGAAAAACTGTTTTTT. Protein: CATSTQNPGEKLFF. Filled out from reference TRBV15 and TRBJ1-4, the complete variable domain reads DAMVIQNPRYQVTQFGKPVTLSCSQTLNHNVMYWYQQKSSQAPKLLFHYYDKDFNNEADTPDNFQSRRPNTSFCFLDIRSPGLGDTAMYLCATSTQNPGEKLFFGSGTQLSVL.

The rearrangement uses TRBV7-2 and TRBJ1-6, with D perhaps matching TRBD1 (5 bases). Trimming cost V 1 base and J 8 bases, with 12 bases left between them. The CDR3 extends over 15 amino acids. CDR1 is SGHTA and CDR2 is FQGNSA in the germline V gene. The CDR3 loop is CASSLGAGSYSPLHF. CDR3 coding DNA: TGTGCCAGCAGCTTAGGAGCAGGGAGTTATTCACCCCTCCACTTT. The variable domain in full, with the rest retrieved from reference TRBV7-2 and TRBJ1-6, is GAGVSQSPSNKVTEKGKDVELRCDPISGHTALYWYRQSLGQGLEFLIYFQGNSAPDKSGLPSDRFSAERTGGSVSTLTIQRTQQEDSAVYLCASSLGAGSYSPLHFGNGTRLTVT.

The chain recombines TRBV29-1 with TRBJ1-1, with D hard to call. Germline V gene data show CDR1 as SQVTM and CDR2 as ANQGSEA. The ends were cut back, 7 bases at V and 0 bases at J, with 3 bases in the middle. The length of the CDR3 is 10 residues. CDR3 DNA sequence: TGCAGCGGGGTGAACACTGAAGCTTTCTTT. The encoded protein is CSGVNTEAFF. Based on the CDR3 plus reference TRBV29-1 and TRBJ1-1, the full variable domain is SAVISQKPSRDICQRGTSLTIQCQVDSQVTMMFWYRQQPGQSLTLIATANQGSEATYESGFVIDKFPISRPNLTFSTLTVSNMSPEDSSIYLCSGVNTEAFFGQGTRLTVV.

This chain joins TRBV29-1 and TRBJ2-7; no reliable D call. V lost 6 bases and J 3 bases, leaving 9 bases between the germline ends. The CDR3 covers 11 residues. Germline assignment: CDR1 SQVTM and CDR2 ANQGSEA. CDR3 region: CSVSKGYEQYF. The CDR3 DNA follows: TGCAGCGTCTCGAAGGGCTACGAGCAGTACTTC.

The CDR3 sequence: CASKADPSGANVLTF. The CDR3 region has the DNA TGTGCCAGTAAGGCGGACCCCTCTGGGGCCAACGTCCTGACTTTC. V and J are TRBV19 and TRBJ2-6; D not resolved. Trimming left V 7 bases short and J 0 bases short, with 10 bases between. The CDR3 has 15 amino acids. Germline values: CDR1 LNHDA, CDR2 SQIVND (reference sequence).

The chain employs TRBV30 and TRBJ1-1; D might be TRBD1 (6 bases). Trimming cost V 0 bases and J 4 bases, with 12 bases left between them. CDR3 length: 14 amino acids. The germline V gene has CDR1 GTSNPN and CDR2 SVGIG (reference sequence). CDR3: CAWSVPGGPTEAFF. CDR3 in DNA: TGTGCCTGGAGTGTACCTGGGGGGCCCACTGAAGCTTTCTTT. The full variable domain, completed using reference TRBV30 and TRBJ1-1, is SQTIHQWPATLVQPVGSPLSLECTVEGTSNPNLYWYRQAAGRGLQLLFYSVGIGQISSEVPQNLSASRPQDRQFILSSKKLLLSDSGFYLCAWSVPGGPTEAFFGQGTRLTVV.

The chain has TRBV25-1 and TRBJ1-3; 10 nucleotides agree with TRBD1. In germline, CDR1 is MGHDK, CDR2 SYGVNS. The length of the CDR3 is 13 residues. Trimming at V came to 10 bases and at J to 7 bases, leaving 7 bases not matched to a gene. CDR3 sequence reads: CAIWDRGGNTIYF. Written as DNA, the CDR3 is TGTGCCATCTGGGACAGGGGCGGTAACACCATATATTTT.

This clone was recorded once. This chain connects TRBV12-3 or TRBV12-4 to TRBJ2-1; 8 positions agree with TRBD2. The CDR3 has 12 amino acids. Trimming cost V 5 bases and J 8 bases; bases outside gene matches: 2. The CDR3 spells CASSPRGDEQFF. Written as DNA, the CDR3 is TGTGCCAGCAGTCCGCGGGGGGATGAGCAGTTCTTC.

CDR3 sequence (DNA): TGTGCCAGCAGTTTATCGGCCGGGTTTGGATACGAGCAGTACTTC. Its translation is CASSLSAGFGYEQYF. This chain joins TRBV27 and TRBJ2-7, with D unclear. Per germline, CDR1 MNHEY and CDR2 SMNVEV (reference sequence). This CDR3 has 15 residues. Trimming cost V 0 bases and J 4 bases, with 13 bases left between them.

V is TRBV9 and J is TRBJ2-3; D is perhaps TRBD1 (5 bases). In germline, CDR1 is SGDLS, CDR2 YYNGEE. This CDR3 is 17 amino acids long. Trimming stripped 0 bases from V and 0 bases from J, with 14 bases between. CDR3 region: CASSVETELPSTDTQYF. CDR3 nucleotide sequence: TGTGCCAGCAGCGTAGAGACAGAACTCCCTAGCACAGATACGCAGTATTTT.

Concerning this clone: Relative to the germline gene, one junction end is altered; a read error may explain this. This CDR3 is CASSWIRDRVF. The DNA for the CDR3 is TGCGCCAGCAGCTGGATCCGGGACAGGGTATTC. The V gene is TRBV5-1, the J gene TRBJ2-7, with 9 nucleotides matching TRBD1. Germline V lookup: CDR1 SGHRS, CDR2 YFSETQ. CDR3 size: 11 residues.

This chain joins TRBV7-2 and TRBJ1-2; D might be TRBD1 (5 bases). The CDR3 has 15 residues. Germline V gene lookup returns CDR1 SGHTA and CDR2 FQGNSA. V gave up 0 bases and J gave up 4 bases, with 12 bases separating them. The DNA of the CDR3 is TGTGCCAGCAGCTTAGCTCAGGGACTCCTCTATGGCTACACCTTC. Translation: CASSLAQGLLYGYTF.

V usage is TRBV7-2 and J usage is TRBJ1-2; tentative D call: TRBD1 (6 bases). V was cut by 1 base and J by 8 bases, with 20 bases left in between. CDR3 length equals 16 residues. Germline V lookup: CDR1 SGHTA, CDR2 FQGNSA. In DNA form, the CDR3 reads TGTGCCAGCAGCTTAGACATTGGAAGGGACACGGGGGGCTACACCTTC. It is translated as CASSLDIGRDTGGYTF.

V usage is TRBV7-9 and J usage is TRBJ2-7; 9 nucleotides agree with TRBD1. Germline CDR1 and CDR2: SEHNR and FQNEAQ (reference sequence). Germline trimming cut 5 bases from V and 0 bases from J; bases unmatched to any gene: 8. CDR3 length: 16 amino acids. This chain's CDR3 is CASSAGQGPSSYEQYF. The CDR3 bases are TGTGCCAGCAGCGCAGGACAGGGGCCTAGCTCCTACGAGCAGTACTTC.

V and J are TRBV9 and TRBJ1-1, with D unclear. The CDR3 consists of 18 residues. Looked up from germline, CDR1 is SGDLS and CDR2 is YYNGEE. V was pared by 2 bases and J by 1 base, with 21 bases between. Here the CDR3 DNA reads TGTGCCAGCAGCGTCGGAATCGGGGTGACTCAAGAGAACACTGAAGCTTTCTTT. Translation: CASSVGIGVTQENTEAFF.

This clone occurred a few times. This chain links TRBV7-6 with TRBJ1-5; D is undetermined. This CDR3 has 15 residues. V was cut by 2 bases and J by 3 bases, with 11 bases left in between. In germline, CDR1 is SGHVS, CDR2 FNYEAQ. The CDR3 bases are TGTGCCAGCAGCTTACAGTCGGGGTTCAATCAGCCCCAGCATTTT. It specifies CASSLQSGFNQPQHF.

The CDR3 nucleotides are TGCGCCAGCAGCCAAGATCGGCCAGGGGGCCTTTCTAATTCACCCCTCCACTTT. Its protein is CASSQDRPGGLSNSPLHF. The chain uses TRBV4-3 and TRBJ1-6; 8 bases match TRBD1. Unmatched junction bases numbered 10, after V lost 0 bases and J lost 6 bases. The CDR3 contains 18 residues. The germline CDR1 and CDR2 sequences are LGHNA and YSLEER.

The chain combines TRBV10-2 with TRBJ2-5; TRBD1 might be the D (6 bases). The V and J ends lost 3 bases and 9 bases respectively, with 20 bases between them. Per germline, CDR1 WSHSY and CDR2 SAAADI. The CDR3 runs to 15 residues. The CDR3 reads CASSDPGTPERAQYF. CDR3 in DNA: TGCGCCAGCAGTGACCCCGGGACACCAGAAAGAGCCCAGTACTTC.